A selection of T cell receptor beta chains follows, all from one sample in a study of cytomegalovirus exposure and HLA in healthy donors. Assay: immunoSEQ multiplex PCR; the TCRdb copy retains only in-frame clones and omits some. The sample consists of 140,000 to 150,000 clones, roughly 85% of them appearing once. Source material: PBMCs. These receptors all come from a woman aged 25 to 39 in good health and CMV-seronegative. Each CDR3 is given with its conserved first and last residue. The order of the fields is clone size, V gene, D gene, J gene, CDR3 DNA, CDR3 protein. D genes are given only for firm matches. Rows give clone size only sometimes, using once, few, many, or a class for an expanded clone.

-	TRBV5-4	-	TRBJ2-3	TGTGCCAGCAGCTTGGAAGGGGCCAGACTTGATACGCAGTATTTT	CASSLEGARLDTQYF
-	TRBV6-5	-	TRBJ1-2	TGTGCCAGCGGGAAGACTTTCCTACTAGACTATGGCTACACCTTC	CASGKTFLLDYGYTF
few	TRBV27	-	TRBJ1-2	TGTGCCAGCTCTGACCGAGGGATTAATGGCTACACCTTC	CASSDRGINGYTF
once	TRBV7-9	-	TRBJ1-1	TGTGCCAGCAGCTTAGTTGGCGGGGGGCGCTTGCACACTGAAGCTTTCTTT	CASSLVGGGRLHTEAFF
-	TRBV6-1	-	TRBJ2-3	TGTGCCAGCAGTGAAATCATAGACTACTCTGTCGGGGATACGCAGTATTTT	CASSEIIDYSVGDTQYF
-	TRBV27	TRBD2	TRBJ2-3	TGTGCCAGCAGTTGGAGCGGGGGGGCCGGAGATACGCAGTATTTT	CASSWSGGAGDTQYF
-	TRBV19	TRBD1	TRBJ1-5	TGTGCCAGTATCGCGACAGGGGCCCATAATCAGCCCCAGCATTTT	CASIATGAHNQPQHF
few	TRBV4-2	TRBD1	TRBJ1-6	TGTGCCAGCAGCCGCGGAGACAGGGGGCAAGGGTCACCCCTCCACTTT	CASSRGDRGQGSPLHF
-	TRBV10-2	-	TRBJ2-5	TGCGCCAGCAGTGAGTCGCGGGCCCAAGAGACCCAGTACTTC	CASSESRAQETQYF
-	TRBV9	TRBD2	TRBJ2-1	TGTGCCAGCAGCGTAGACGAGACTAGCGGAGGGAATGAGCAGTTCTTC	CASSVDETSGGNEQFF
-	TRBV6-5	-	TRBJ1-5	TGTGCCAGCAGTTACTCGTTCCCAGGGTCACGACAGCCCCAGCATTTT	CASSYSFPGSRQPQHF
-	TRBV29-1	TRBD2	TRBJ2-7	TGCAGCGCTTCCCCGGGGGGCTCCTACGAGCAGTACTTC	CSASPGGSYEQYF
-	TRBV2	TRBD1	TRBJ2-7	TGTGCCAGCAGTAACCTCCAGGGGGCCAACTCCTACGAGCAGTACTTC	CASSNLQGANSYEQYF
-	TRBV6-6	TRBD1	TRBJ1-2	TGTGCCAGCAGTTACTCGCGAGGGACAGTAAACTATGGCTACACCTTC	CASSYSRGTVNYGYTF
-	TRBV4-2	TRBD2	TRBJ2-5	TGTGCCAGCAGCCAAGACGGGAGGGAGGGCGAGACCCAGTACTTC	CASSQDGREGETQYF
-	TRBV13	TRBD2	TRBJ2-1	TGTGCCAGCTTTGGGAGGGGAGGAGGCAATGAGCAGTTCTTC	CASFGRGGGNEQFF
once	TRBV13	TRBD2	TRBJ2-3	TGTGCCAGCAGCTCCCGGACTAGCGGGGGCACAGATACGCAGTATTTT	CASSSRTSGGTDTQYF
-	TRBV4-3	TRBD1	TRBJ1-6	TGCGCCAGCAGCCAAGGGACAGGGGATTCTTCACCCCTCCACTTT	CASSQGTGDSSPLHF
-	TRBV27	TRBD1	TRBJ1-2	TGTGCCAGCAGCCAACCCGGGACAGGGGGCTCTGGCTACACCTTC	CASSQPGTGGSGYTF
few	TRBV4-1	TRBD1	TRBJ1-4	TGCGCCAGCAGCCTACAGACAGGGGGCGGGCGTGAAAAACTGTTTTTT	CASSLQTGGGREKLFF
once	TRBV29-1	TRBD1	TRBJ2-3	TGCAGCGCGACAGGGGGCACAGATACGCAGTATTTT	CSATGGTDTQYF
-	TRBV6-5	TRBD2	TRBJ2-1	TGTGCCAGCAGTTACCGACTAGCGGGGGGGAATGAGCAGTTCTTC	CASSYRLAGGNEQFF
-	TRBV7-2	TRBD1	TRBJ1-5	TGTGCCAGCAGCCAGAATCGACAGGGGCCGAATCAGCCCCAGCATTTT	CASSQNRQGPNQPQHF
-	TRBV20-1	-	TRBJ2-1	TGCAGTGCCTATCGAACGAATGAGCAGTTCTTC	CSAYRTNEQFF
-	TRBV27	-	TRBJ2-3	TGTGCCAGCAGTTTGGGGGAGGAAGCAGATACGCAGTATTTT	CASSLGEEADTQYF
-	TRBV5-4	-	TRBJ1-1	TGTGCCAGCAGCTTCATAGGAAGGGGCTGGAACACTGAAGCTTTCTTT	CASSFIGRGWNTEAFF
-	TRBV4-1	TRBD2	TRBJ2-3	TGCGCCAGCAGCCAACACCTAGCGGGGGTCACAGATACGCAGTATTTT	CASSQHLAGVTDTQYF